These T cell receptor beta chains were read from a single sample in a study of T cell responses to AZD1222 COVID-19 vaccine. TCRdb's copy holds only in-frame clones and misses some; the assay was immunoSEQ multiplex PCR. Here the sample spans 100,000 or so clones, about four fifths being singletons. The sequences come from peripheral blood, collected on day 0 of AZD1222 vaccination. The receptors come from an adult in good health. CDR3s include the opening cysteine and the closing phenylalanine or tryptophan. A D gene is named only where the DNA matches it firmly. Size tells how often a clone was seen (once, few, many) or the class of an expanded clone, and some rows leave it out.

abundance	d_gene	len	v_gene	j_gene	CDR3aa	CDR3nt
few	.	15	TRBV5-1	TRBJ1-2	CASSVTRDNHGGYTF	TGCGCCAGCAGCGTTACCCGGGACAACCATGGGGGCTACACCTTC
few	.	12	TRBV12-3/TRBV12-4	TRBJ1-2	CASSLGESGYTF	TGTGCCAGCAGTTTAGGTGAGAGTGGCTACACCTTC
.	TRBD2	18	TRBV19	TRBJ2-7	CASSPLKTLAGGTYEQYF	TGTGCCAGTAGTCCCCTTAAAACCCTAGCGGGGGGTACCTACGAGCAGTACTTC
.	TRBD2	16	TRBV19	TRBJ2-1	CASSIASGGSYNEQFF	TGTGCCAGTAGTATAGCTAGCGGGGGGTCCTACAATGAGCAGTTCTTC
few	.	14	TRBV9	TRBJ1-1	CASSVRGARTEAFF	TGTGCCAGCAGCGTACGAGGGGCGAGGACTGAAGCTTTCTTT
once	.	13	TRBV7-2	TRBJ1-1	CASRGEMNTEAFF	TGTGCCAGCAGGGGGGAGATGAACACTGAAGCTTTCTTT
few	.	13	TRBV11-3	TRBJ1-3	CASSTGQGNTIYF	TGTGCCAGCAGCACGGGACAAGGAAACACCATATATTTT
few	.	13	TRBV2	TRBJ1-5	CASSDRRDQPQHF	TGTGCCAGCAGTGATCGCAGGGATCAGCCCCAGCATTTT
.	TRBD2	16	TRBV20-1	TRBJ2-1	CSASNSPGGSYNEQFF	TGCAGTGCTAGTAACTCTCCGGGGGGATCCTACAATGAGCAGTTCTTC
.	TRBD2	15	TRBV11-2	TRBJ2-1	CASSLGAGGRNEQFF	TGTGCCAGCAGCTTAGGAGCGGGGGGGCGGAATGAGCAGTTCTTC
.	.	14	TRBV7-2	TRBJ1-2	CASSLEGVGYGYTF	TGTGCCAGCAGCTTAGAGGGGGTGGGCTATGGCTACACCTTC
once	.	14	TRBV5-1	TRBJ2-7	CASSLGQDIYEQYF	TGCGCCAGCAGCTTGGGGCAGGACATCTACGAGCAGTACTTC
.	.	12	TRBV27	TRBJ1-6	CASRSAGGLLHF	TGTGCCAGCCGAAGCGCGGGGGGTCTCCTCCACTTT
.	TRBD2	15	TRBV5-1	TRBJ2-1	CASSLSLAGKGEQFF	TGCGCCAGCAGCTTGTCGCTAGCGGGGAAGGGTGAGCAGTTCTTC
.	.	14	TRBV9	TRBJ1-1	CASSLSGQFGEAFF	TGTGCCAGCAGCCTTTCCGGACAGTTCGGTGAAGCTTTCTTT
.	.	15	TRBV13	TRBJ1-1	CASSSGGEVGTEAFF	TGTGCCAGCAGCTCGGGGGGGGAAGTTGGCACTGAAGCTTTCTTT
few	.	17	TRBV5-5	TRBJ1-2	CASSSVSRQEANYGYTF	TGTGCCAGCAGCTCGGTAAGTAGACAGGAAGCTAACTATGGCTACACCTTC
.	TRBD1	15	TRBV12-5	TRBJ1-3	CASGLAQGAGNTIYF	TGTGCTAGTGGTTTGGCACAGGGGGCTGGAAACACCATATATTTT
.	TRBD1	12	TRBV6-6	TRBJ1-5	CASSYQTGVQHF	TGTGCCAGCAGTTACCAGACAGGGGTTCAGCATTTT